This paragraph covers one TCR beta chain sequence. The entry originates in a study of blood T cell repertoires in COVID-19. Sequencing used immunoSEQ multiplex PCR; TCRdb keeps in-frame clones, though not all of them. The sample carries 400,000 or so clones, 89% recorded once. With V trimmed by 7 bases and J by 7 bases, 11 bases remained unmatched. Per the germline V gene, CDR1 is MNHEY and CDR2 is SVGAGI. CDR3 length equals 15 residues. The gene calls are TRBV6-5 and TRBJ2-7; 12 bases fit TRBD2. The sequenced sample was peripheral blood. This clonotype was obtained from a woman aged 40 to 49 with COVID-19, enrolled during active disease. CDR3 residues: CASTRTSGAPLEQYF. The CDR3 DNA follows: TGTGCCAGCACCAGGACTAGCGGGGCCCCTTTAGAGCAGTACTTC.